A selection of T cell receptor beta chains follows, all from one sample in a study of Ad26.COV2.S vaccination and SARS-CoV-2 variants. Sequencing used immunoSEQ multiplex PCR; TCRdb keeps in-frame clones, though not all of them. The sample shows 290,000 or so clones, about 90% of them seen only once. The specimen comprised peripheral blood, sampled in a trial of Ad26.COV2.S vaccine versus placebo. All receptors derive from a person aged 18-60 years who received the Ad26.COV2.S COVID-19 vaccine or a placebo. Both conserved end residues are part of each CDR3. Each record gives: D gene, clone size, J gene, V gene, CDR3 DNA, CDR3 protein. D genes are given only for firm matches. Rows give clone size only sometimes, using once, few, many, or a class for an expanded clone.

d_gene: NA
abundance: NA
j_gene: TRBJ1-2
v_gene: TRBV6-6
CDR3nt: TGTGCCAGCAGTTACCCCCCTGGACAAAACTATGGCTACACCTTC
CDR3aa: CASSYPPGQNYGYTF

d_gene: TRBD1
abundance: once
j_gene: TRBJ1-3
v_gene: TRBV28
CDR3nt: TGTGCCAGCAGCCGACCGGGACAGGGGGGTGGAAACACCATATATTTT
CDR3aa: CASSRPGQGGGNTIYF

d_gene: TRBD2
abundance: NA
j_gene: TRBJ2-1
v_gene: TRBV5-1
CDR3nt: TGCGCCAGCAGCTTGGCCTGGCTAGCGGGAGGGGTTTCCTACAATGAGCAGTTCTTC
CDR3aa: CASSLAWLAGGVSYNEQFF

d_gene: NA
abundance: NA
j_gene: TRBJ2-2
v_gene: TRBV7-3
CDR3nt: TGTGCCAGCAGCTTAATCGGGGGCAGGGACACCGGGGAGCTGTTTTTT
CDR3aa: CASSLIGGRDTGELFF

d_gene: TRBD1
abundance: NA
j_gene: TRBJ1-4
v_gene: TRBV3-1/TRBV3-2
CDR3nt: TGTGCCAGCAGCCAGTGGACAGGGGGCTATGAAAAACTGTTTTTT
CDR3aa: CASSQWTGGYEKLFF

d_gene: NA
abundance: few
j_gene: TRBJ1-6
v_gene: TRBV7-6
CDR3nt: TGTGCCAGCAGCTCGAGCTCCTATAATTCACCCCTCCACTTT
CDR3aa: CASSSSSYNSPLHF

d_gene: TRBD1
abundance: once
j_gene: TRBJ1-2
v_gene: TRBV12-3/TRBV12-4
CDR3nt: TGTGCCAGCAGAAAGGGACAGGGCATTTCAAACACCTTC
CDR3aa: CASRKGQGISNTF

d_gene: NA
abundance: NA
j_gene: TRBJ1-3
v_gene: TRBV7-2
CDR3nt: TGTGCCAGCAGCGGGAAAGGGGTAGGAAACACCATATATTTT
CDR3aa: CASSGKGVGNTIYF

d_gene: TRBD1
abundance: few
j_gene: TRBJ1-1
v_gene: TRBV5-1
CDR3nt: TGCGCCAGCAGCTTGGAGGGACAGAGAGAAGCTTTCTTT
CDR3aa: CASSLEGQREAFF

d_gene: NA
abundance: NA
j_gene: TRBJ1-4
v_gene: TRBV6-1
CDR3nt: TGTGCCAGCAGTGAAGGGTTGGGTAATGAAAAACTGTTTTTT
CDR3aa: CASSEGLGNEKLFF

d_gene: TRBD1
abundance: NA
j_gene: TRBJ1-6
v_gene: TRBV30
CDR3nt: TGTGCCTGGATACAGGGGGGAGTTGGGCCCCTCCACTTT
CDR3aa: CAWIQGGVGPLHF

d_gene: TRBD2
abundance: NA
j_gene: TRBJ2-3
v_gene: TRBV7-9
CDR3nt: TGTGCCAGCAGCGTACTAGCGGGAGTAGCAGATACGCAGTATTTT
CDR3aa: CASSVLAGVADTQYF

d_gene: NA
abundance: NA
j_gene: TRBJ1-5
v_gene: TRBV5-5
CDR3nt: TGTGCCAGCAGCTTGGCGGCAGTAATGAATCAGCCCCAGCATTTT
CDR3aa: CASSLAAVMNQPQHF

d_gene: NA
abundance: NA
j_gene: TRBJ1-2
v_gene: TRBV28
CDR3nt: TGTGCCAGCAGTTTAGTGGGCTATACCTATGGCTACACCTTC
CDR3aa: CASSLVGYTYGYTF

d_gene: NA
abundance: NA
j_gene: TRBJ1-6
v_gene: TRBV6-5
CDR3nt: TGTGCCAGCAGTTTCCCTAATTCACCCCTCCACTTT
CDR3aa: CASSFPNSPLHF

d_gene: NA
abundance: NA
j_gene: TRBJ1-1
v_gene: TRBV29-1
CDR3nt: TGCAGCGTTGCGGGAAGGAGGTGGACTGAAGCTTTCTTT
CDR3aa: CSVAGRRWTEAFF

d_gene: TRBD2
abundance: NA
j_gene: TRBJ2-3
v_gene: TRBV4-3
CDR3nt: TGCGCCAGCAGCCAAGAACCCCCCCACGAGTTAGCGGGGGGAACAGATACGCAGTATTTT
CDR3aa: CASSQEPPHELAGGTDTQYF

d_gene: NA
abundance: once
j_gene: TRBJ2-1
v_gene: TRBV5-6
CDR3nt: TGTGCCAGCAGCTGGGGCCCTACCCTAGGGTTATTCTTC
CDR3aa: CASSWGPTLGLFF

d_gene: NA
abundance: NA
j_gene: TRBJ1-1
v_gene: TRBV5-1
CDR3nt: TGCGCCAGCAGCTTGACGCCAGGGGCCACTGAAGCTTTCTTT
CDR3aa: CASSLTPGATEAFF

d_gene: NA
abundance: NA
j_gene: TRBJ1-6
v_gene: TRBV4-3
CDR3nt: TGCGCCAGCAGCCGTCTTTGGGGTTCACCCCTCCACTTT
CDR3aa: CASSRLWGSPLHF

d_gene: TRBD1
abundance: NA
j_gene: TRBJ1-3
v_gene: TRBV11-2
CDR3nt: TGTGCCAGCAGCTACCGGGACAGGGAAAACACCATATATTTT
CDR3aa: CASSYRDRENTIYF

d_gene: TRBD1
abundance: NA
j_gene: TRBJ1-1
v_gene: TRBV11-3
CDR3nt: TGTGCCAGCAGCTTCCACAGGGGGCGCAGCACTGAAGCTTTCTTT
CDR3aa: CASSFHRGRSTEAFF

d_gene: NA
abundance: once
j_gene: TRBJ2-3
v_gene: TRBV7-9
CDR3nt: TGTGCCAGCAGCTTTTCCGGGAAGGGGGGAGATACGCAGTATTTT
CDR3aa: CASSFSGKGGDTQYF

d_gene: NA
abundance: NA
j_gene: TRBJ2-1
v_gene: TRBV7-9
CDR3nt: TGTGCCAGCAGCCCACGGGCGTTCGGCAATGAGCAGTTCTTC
CDR3aa: CASSPRAFGNEQFF

d_gene: TRBD1
abundance: NA
j_gene: TRBJ1-1
v_gene: TRBV11-1
CDR3nt: TGTGCCAGCAGCTCGGGACAGGGAGGGTATACTGAAGCTTTCTTT
CDR3aa: CASSSGQGGYTEAFF

d_gene: NA
abundance: NA
j_gene: TRBJ2-7
v_gene: TRBV6-5
CDR3nt: TGTGCCAGCAGTTTTAACAGGGACGGCACCTACGAGCAGTACTTC
CDR3aa: CASSFNRDGTYEQYF

d_gene: NA
abundance: NA
j_gene: TRBJ1-2
v_gene: TRBV30
CDR3nt: TGTGCCTGGGGCCGGGGGGCCTCTAACTATGGCTACACCTTC
CDR3aa: CAWGRGASNYGYTF

d_gene: NA
abundance: NA
j_gene: TRBJ2-3
v_gene: TRBV2
CDR3nt: TGTGCCAGCAGTCGACAGGCACGGCAAGATACGCAGTATTTT
CDR3aa: CASSRQARQDTQYF

d_gene: NA
abundance: NA
j_gene: TRBJ2-7
v_gene: TRBV10-3
CDR3nt: TGTGCCATCAGTGAGTCAGGGGCTATGTACGAGCAGTACTTC
CDR3aa: CAISESGAMYEQYF

d_gene: TRBD2
abundance: few
j_gene: TRBJ2-3
v_gene: TRBV5-5
CDR3nt: TGTGCCAGCAGCCCACAACTAGCGGGAAGAGGCACAGATACGCAGTATTTT
CDR3aa: CASSPQLAGRGTDTQYF

d_gene: NA
abundance: NA
j_gene: TRBJ1-1
v_gene: TRBV6-5
CDR3nt: TGTGCCAGCAGCCTCAAACCGAACACTGAAGCTTTCTTT
CDR3aa: CASSLKPNTEAFF

d_gene: NA
abundance: NA
j_gene: TRBJ2-3
v_gene: TRBV28
CDR3nt: TGTGCCAGCAGTCCACCTCTAAAGGACGGGAGAGATACGCAGTATTTT
CDR3aa: CASSPPLKDGRDTQYF

d_gene: NA
abundance: NA
j_gene: TRBJ1-6
v_gene: TRBV19
CDR3nt: TGTGCCAGTACCTCGGGACAAAATTCACCCCTCCACTTT
CDR3aa: CASTSGQNSPLHF

d_gene: TRBD1
abundance: NA
j_gene: TRBJ1-1
v_gene: TRBV30
CDR3nt: TGTGCCTGGGGGAACAGGGGCTCCCAAGCTTTCTTT
CDR3aa: CAWGNRGSQAFF

d_gene: NA
abundance: NA
j_gene: TRBJ2-1
v_gene: TRBV2
CDR3nt: TGTGCCAGCAGTGAATATACGGGGGAGAATGAGCAGTTCTTC
CDR3aa: CASSEYTGENEQFF

d_gene: TRBD1
abundance: NA
j_gene: TRBJ2-5
v_gene: TRBV7-2
CDR3nt: TGTGCCAGCAGCTTGAGAGGCAGGGGGCTTGAGACCCAGTACTTC
CDR3aa: CASSLRGRGLETQYF

d_gene: NA
abundance: NA
j_gene: TRBJ1-2
v_gene: TRBV11-2
CDR3nt: TGTGCCAGCAGCTTTCGGAGTAACTATGGCTACACCTTC
CDR3aa: CASSFRSNYGYTF

d_gene: NA
abundance: NA
j_gene: TRBJ1-3
v_gene: TRBV21-1
CDR3nt: TGTGCCAGCAGCAAAGGGGTCCATCAGGGAACAGGAAACACCATATATTTT
CDR3aa: CASSKGVHQGTGNTIYF

d_gene: NA
abundance: NA
j_gene: TRBJ1-2
v_gene: TRBV25-1
CDR3nt: TGTGCCAGCAGCCTTCAGGGGAACTATGGCTACACCTTC
CDR3aa: CASSLQGNYGYTF

d_gene: NA
abundance: NA
j_gene: TRBJ2-2
v_gene: TRBV7-3
CDR3nt: TGTGCCAGCAGGAGGGTTGGTAGCGGGGAGCTGTTTTTT
CDR3aa: CASRRVGSGELFF

d_gene: TRBD1
abundance: NA
j_gene: TRBJ1-1
v_gene: TRBV7-9
CDR3nt: TGTGCCAGCAGCTCGAAGGGACAGGGGGAAACTGAAGCTTTCTTT
CDR3aa: CASSSKGQGETEAFF

d_gene: NA
abundance: NA
j_gene: TRBJ2-7
v_gene: TRBV2
CDR3nt: TGTGCCAGCAGTGAAGCTTACGAGCAGTACTTC
CDR3aa: CASSEAYEQYF

d_gene: NA
abundance: many
j_gene: TRBJ2-3
v_gene: TRBV27
CDR3nt: TGTGCCAGCAGTTTTTGGCCGACAGAAACAGATACGCAGTATTTT
CDR3aa: CASSFWPTETDTQYF

d_gene: NA
abundance: NA
j_gene: TRBJ1-5
v_gene: TRBV3-1/TRBV3-2
CDR3nt: TGTGCCAGCAGCCAAGGGGGATGGGGCAATCAGCCCCAGCATTTT
CDR3aa: CASSQGGWGNQPQHF

d_gene: TRBD1
abundance: NA
j_gene: TRBJ1-1
v_gene: TRBV6-4
CDR3nt: TGTGCCAGCAGCCCCTACCCCGGGACAGGGCCTGAAGCTTTCTTT
CDR3aa: CASSPYPGTGPEAFF

d_gene: NA
abundance: many
j_gene: TRBJ2-7
v_gene: TRBV6-5
CDR3nt: TGTGCCAGCATTCGGACTTCGGGCATTTACGAGCAGTACTTC
CDR3aa: CASIRTSGIYEQYF

d_gene: NA
abundance: NA
j_gene: TRBJ1-1
v_gene: TRBV27
CDR3nt: TGTGCCAGCAGTTTAAGTCTCGTGAACACTGAAGCTTTCTTT
CDR3aa: CASSLSLVNTEAFF

d_gene: NA
abundance: NA
j_gene: TRBJ2-2
v_gene: TRBV2
CDR3nt: TGTGCCAGCAGTGAAAGAACGATAGCAACCGGGGAGCTGTTTTTT
CDR3aa: CASSERTIATGELFF

d_gene: NA
abundance: NA
j_gene: TRBJ2-1
v_gene: TRBV12-3/TRBV12-4
CDR3nt: TGTGCCAGCAGTTTCGGAAGGACAGCGCAGTTCTTC
CDR3aa: CASSFGRTAQFF

d_gene: NA
abundance: once
j_gene: TRBJ2-7
v_gene: TRBV18
CDR3nt: TGTGCCAGCTCACCACCGTCAAAGGTCTCCTACGAGCAGTACTTC
CDR3aa: CASSPPSKVSYEQYF

d_gene: TRBD2
abundance: NA
j_gene: TRBJ2-1
v_gene: TRBV2
CDR3nt: TGTGCCAGCAGAACTAGCGGGAGGACCTACAATGAGCAGTTCTTC
CDR3aa: CASRTSGRTYNEQFF